These T cell receptor beta chains were read from a single sample in a study of tumor-infiltrating lymphocytes in primary liver carcinoma. TCRdb itself ran the multiplex PCR reads through MiXCR, one entry per CDR3 protein. Among 310,000 or so distinct CDR3 sequences, approximately 58% were seen once, and the ten largest hold more than 15%. Source material: peripheral blood. These receptors all stem from a woman in her 30s with primary liver carcinoma and hepatitis B virus infection. CDR3s include the opening cysteine and the closing phenylalanine or tryptophan. The D gene is left open where the match is weak. Clone size is given for some rows only: seen once, a few or many times, or a class if the clone is expanded.

J gene	clone size	D gene	V gene	CDR3 protein	CDR3 DNA
TRBJ1-3	few	-	TRBV6-6	CASSYRAGPSGNTIYF	TGTGCCAGCAGTTACAGGGCAGGGCCCTCTGGAAACACCATATATTTT
TRBJ2-1	few	TRBD2	TRBV6-5	CASSYSGGRSYNEQFF	TGTGCCAGCAGTTACTCGGGAGGGCGTTCCTACAATGAGCAGTTCTTC
TRBJ2-3	once	-	TRBV4-1	CASSRDRSTDTQYF	TGCGCCAGCAGCCGTGACCGGAGTACAGATACGCAGTATTTT
TRBJ2-1	-	TRBD1	TRBV24-1	CATRDPAGTGFNEQFF	TGTGCCACTAGAGACCCCGCCGGGACAGGGTTCAATGAGCAGTTCTTC
TRBJ2-3	-	-	TRBV4-2	CASSQASTDMQYF	TGTGCCAGCAGCCAAGCAAGCACAGATATGCAGTATTTT
TRBJ2-2	-	-	TRBV29-1	CSARTVGNTGELFF	TGCAGCGCCCGGACAGTGGGAAACACCGGGGAGCTGTTTTTT
TRBJ1-5	many	-	TRBV12-3/TRBV12-4	CASSFRPPEPQPQHF	TGTGCCAGCAGTTTTCGACCACCCGAACCCCAGCCCCAGCATTTT
TRBJ1-1	-	TRBD1	TRBV28	CASRLPGQGKTEAFF	TGTGCCAGCAGACTACCGGGACAGGGGAAGACTGAAGCTTTCTTT
TRBJ2-1	-	-	TRBV5-4	CAGSLGFYESSYNEQFF	TGTGCCGGCAGCTTGGGATTCTATGAGAGCTCCTACAATGAGCAGTTCTTC
TRBJ2-2	-	-	TRBV29-1	CSVGTGTGELFF	TGCAGCGTCGGAACCGGGACAGGGGAGCTGTTTTTT
TRBJ2-1	-	TRBD2	TRBV4-2	CASSQDYGGSSCNEQFF	TGTGCCAGCAGCCAGGATTACGGCGGGAGTTCCTGCAATGAGCAGTTCTTC
TRBJ2-5	once	-	TRBV7-9	CASSLARGHTPQETQYF	TGTGCCAGCAGCTTAGCGCGGGGACACACGCCCCAAGAGACCCAGTACTTC
TRBJ1-1	-	-	TRBV7-9	CASRPTGTRNTEAFF	TGTGCCAGCAGGCCTACCGGGACACGGAACACTGAAGCTTTCTTT
TRBJ2-5	many	TRBD1	TRBV11-2	CASSLGFGQGSRETQYF	TGTGCCAGCAGCTTAGGATTCGGACAGGGAAGTAGGGAGACCCAGTACTTC
TRBJ2-3	many	-	TRBV4-3	CASRLGRGSTDTQYF	TGCGCCAGCAGACTCGGACGGGGCAGCACAGATACGCAGTATTTT
TRBJ2-6	-	TRBD2	TRBV6-2/TRBV6-3	CASSYSIGSGSPSGANVLTF	TGTGCCAGCAGTTACTCGATAGGTAGCGGGTCTCCATCTGGGGCCAACGTCCTGACTTTC
TRBJ2-2	many	-	TRBV4-1	CASSPRDSGAVTGELFF	TGCGCCAGCAGCCCCAGGGACTCGGGCGCCGTTACCGGGGAGCTGTTTTTT
TRBJ2-4	few	-	TRBV6-6	CASRDPQEGIQYF	TGTGCCAGCAGAGACCCGCAGGAGGGCATTCAGTACTTC
TRBJ2-3	-	-	TRBV7-9	CASSLNRASGLSTDTQYF	TGTGCCAGCAGCTTAAACCGGGCAAGCGGGCTTTCCACAGATACGCAGTATTTT
TRBJ2-3	-	-	TRBV7-9	CASSPGWDRTDTQYF	TGTGCCAGCAGCCCGGGCTGGGACCGCACAGATACGCAGTATTTT
TRBJ2-1	-	-	TRBV5-6	CACSSVGREQFF	TGTGCCTGCAGCTCGGTAGGTCGTGAGCAGTTCTTC
TRBJ2-2	-	-	TRBV30	CAYSGGLNTGELFF	TGTGCCTACTCCGGGGGTTTGAACACCGGGGAGCTGTTTTTT
TRBJ1-2	-	-	TRBV7-9	CASPDSGYGYAF	TGTGCGAGCCCCGACTCAGGCTATGGCTACGCCTTC
TRBJ1-1	many	-	TRBV5-6	CASSSPGTEAFF	TGTGCCAGCAGTTCGCCGGGCACTGAAGCTTTCTTT
TRBJ2-2	many	TRBD2	TRBV11-2	CASSFWTGGDGELFF	TGTGCCAGCAGCTTTTGGACGGGAGGGGACGGGGAGCTGTTTTTT
TRBJ2-7	once	TRBD2	TRBV11-2	CDSSIGSGKYEQYF	TGTGACAGCAGTATAGGTAGCGGGAAATACGAACAGTACTTC
TRBJ1-4	-	TRBD1	TRBV11-2	CTSSFDRDGGKLFF	TGTACCAGCAGCTTCGACAGGGATGGTGGGAAACTGTTTTTT
TRBJ2-3	few	-	TRBV12-5	CASGLGPKHRPAQYF	TGTGCTAGTGGTTTAGGGCCGAAGCACCGACCGGCGCAGTATTTT
TRBJ2-5	-	-	TRBV7-9	CASSTYLSGQETQYF	TGTGCCAGCAGCACCTATCTAAGCGGCCAAGAGACCCAGTACTTC
TRBJ2-7	many	-	TRBV4-2	CASSQDSTYEQYF	TGTGCCAGCAGCCAAGACAGTACCTACGAGCAGTACTTC
TRBJ2-3	-	-	TRBV5-4	CASSMTDTQYF	TGTGCCAGCAGTATGACAGATACGCAGTATTTT
TRBJ2-7	many	TRBD2	TRBV29-1	CSATGLAYEQYF	TGCAGCGCTACGGGACTAGCCTACGAGCAGTACTTC
TRBJ2-1	-	TRBD2	TRBV7-9	CASSQGLAGARSYNEQFF	TGTGCCAGCAGCCAAGGACTAGCAGGAGCCCGATCCTACAATGAGCAGTTCTTC
TRBJ2-2	-	-	TRBV11-1	CASGRNRGTGELFF	TGTGCCAGCGGCCGGAATAGGGGGACCGGGGAGCTGTTTTTT
TRBJ2-7	many	-	TRBV4-2	CASSQGKDEQYF	TGTGCCAGCAGCCAGGGAAAAGACGAGCAGTACTTC
TRBJ2-5	-	-	TRBV4-3	CASSQVEEETQYF	TGCGCCAGTAGCCAAGTCGAGGAAGAGACCCAGTACTTC
TRBJ2-6	-	-	TRBV11-3	CANSRGGANVLTF	TGTGCCAACAGCCGAGGAGGGGCCAACGTCCTGACTTTC
TRBJ2-7	-	-	TRBV7-9	CASSLTTHRYVQYF	TGTGCCAGCAGCCTCACGACACACCGCTACGTGCAGTACTTC
TRBJ2-1	few	-	TRBV20-1	CSARLAVGYNEQFF	TGCAGTGCTAGGCTAGCTGTAGGATACAATGAGCAGTTCTTC
TRBJ1-1	few	-	TRBV6-5	CASSYSPTSTEAFF	TGTGCCAGCAGTTACTCGCCGACGAGCACTGAAGCTTTCTTT
TRBJ1-6	-	-	TRBV14	CASSLGHGGNSPLHF	TGTGCCAGCAGCCTTGGACACGGAGGAAATTCACCCCTCCACTTT
TRBJ2-7	-	-	TRBV29-1	CSVYSSTDEQYF	TGCAGCGTTTACTCCTCGACAGACGAGCAGTACTTC
TRBJ2-7	-	-	TRBV11-3	CAGSTRDGISYEQHF	TGTGCCGGCAGCACCCGAGATGGTATCTCCTACGAGCAGCACTTC
TRBJ2-1	-	-	TRBV11-3	CASNLTNEQFF	TGTGCCAGCAACCTTACGAATGAGCAGTTCTTC
TRBJ2-1	-	-	TRBV11-3	CASGLGVGRGNEKLF	-
TRBJ2-1	few	TRBD1	TRBV6-2/TRBV6-3	CASSYRDRADNEQFF	TGTGCCAGCAGTTACCGGGACAGGGCAGACAATGAGCAGTTCTTC
TRBJ2-5	-	TRBD2	TRBV6-5	CASSYNGGLAVETQYF	TGTGCCAGCAGTTACAATGGTGGACTAGCTGTTGAGACCCAGTACTTC
TRBJ1-5	-	TRBD1	TRBV28	CASSLSPGQGVHEHF	TGTGCCAGCAGTTTATCCCCGGGACAGGGGGTTCACGAGCATTTT
TRBJ2-6	many	-	TRBV29-1	CSVEGASGANVLTF	TGCAGCGTTGAAGGAGCTTCTGGGGCCAACGTCCTGACTTTC
TRBJ2-2	-	-	TRBV6-5	CASSYSPTGGGELFF	TGTGCCAGCAGTTACTCTCCTACTGGGGGCGGGGAGCTGTTTTTT
TRBJ2-1	-	TRBD2	TRBV19	CASSTWEGFGNEQFF	TGTGCCAGTAGTACGTGGGAGGGATTTGGGAATGAGCAGTTCTTC
TRBJ2-3	-	TRBD2	TRBV5-4	CASSREGLDTQYF	TGTGCCAGCAGTCGGGAGGGCCTAGATACGCAGTATTTT